Described below is a single TCR beta chain sequence and its context. Its antigen is unidentified. This sample is drawn from a study of beta chain features in type 1 diabetes. Study in general: Examination covered 100 million to 140 million sorted cells spanning all samples.

Study outcomes and limitations: The study left unresolved whether HLA type influences TCRB rearrangement. The study found moderately but significantly shorter TCRB CDR3s in all four CD4+ subsets of Type 1 diabetes patients.

Expressed TCRB transcripts got sequenced, as all isolated RNA was reverse transcribed. Profiling relied on immunoSEQ multiplex PCR, and the TCRdb table lists in-frame clones only, not all of them. The sample yields over 200,000 clones, 11% seen once. This receptor was obtained from a man aged 30 to 45 with type 1 diabetes. What was sequenced was naive CD4+ T cells from blood.

CDR3: CASHTSGGAQETQYF. In DNA form, the CDR3 reads TGTGCCAGCCATACTAGCGGGGGGGCCCAGGAGACCCAGTACTTC. The genes are TRBV5-4 and TRBJ2-5; 13 bases match TRBD2. The V gene's germline CDR1 is SGHNT and CDR2 YYREEE (reference sequence). V was pared by 7 bases and J by 5 bases, with 8 bases of the junction left unmatched. The CDR3 loop spans 15 amino acids.